This T cell receptor beta chain was found in a study of T cells in women clearing cervical HPV infection. Study as a whole: HLA type stays a possible confounder, typing being limited. Findings and caveats of the study: TRBV6-7 abundance was lower in cases than controls (around 0.1% versus 0.15%).

Assay used: immunoSEQ multiplex PCR; TCRdb lists only in-frame clones, some missing. Seen in this sample are approximately 40,000 clones; the ten most common clones hold 7.6%. V was clipped by 4 bases and J by 2 bases, with 11 bases between them. This CDR3 comprises 14 residues. Germline V gene data show CDR1 as SGHTA and CDR2 as FQGTGA. As for this clone: The antigen is not known. Sequencing ends 3 residues short of the CDR3 end; the germline J gene provides the rest.

This clonotype was sampled from a woman between 18 and 70 years old with a cervical HPV16 infection that either progressed to CIN3+ or cleared (not recorded which). The sequencing input was blood buffy coat. This chain uses TRBV7-3 with TRBJ1-2; D unresolved. The DNA read from the CDR3 is TGTGCCAGCAGCTCCAGGACTGGGAACTATGGC. This encodes CASSSRTGNYG. Given in full, the CDR3 is CASSSRTGNYGYTF.